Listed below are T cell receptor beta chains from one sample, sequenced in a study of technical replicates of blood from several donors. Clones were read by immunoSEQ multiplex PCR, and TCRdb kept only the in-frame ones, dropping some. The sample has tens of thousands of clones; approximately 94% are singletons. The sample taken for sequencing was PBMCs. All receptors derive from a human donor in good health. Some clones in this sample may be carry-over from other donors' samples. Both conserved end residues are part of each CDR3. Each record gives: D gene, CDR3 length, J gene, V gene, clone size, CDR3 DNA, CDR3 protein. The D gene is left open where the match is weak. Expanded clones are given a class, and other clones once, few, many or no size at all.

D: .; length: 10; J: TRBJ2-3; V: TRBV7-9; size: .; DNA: TGTGCCATCACTGTAGATACGCAGTATTTT; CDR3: CAITVDTQYF
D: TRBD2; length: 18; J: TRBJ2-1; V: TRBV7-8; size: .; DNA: TGTGCCAGCAGCTTAGGGACTAGCGGGGGGCTTTACCGAAATGAGCAGTTCTTC; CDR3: CASSLGTSGGLYRNEQFF
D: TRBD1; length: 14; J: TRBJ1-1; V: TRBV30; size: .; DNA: TGTGCCTGGAGTGCCCTGACAGGGGTCGGTGAAGCTTTCTTT; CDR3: CAWSALTGVGEAFF
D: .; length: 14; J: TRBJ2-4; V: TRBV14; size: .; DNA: TGTGCCAGCAGCCAAGTAGAGGTCAAAAACATTCAGTACTTC; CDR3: CASSQVEVKNIQYF
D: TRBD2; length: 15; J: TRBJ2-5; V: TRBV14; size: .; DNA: TGTGCCAGCAGCCAAGAAAGGGCGGGACTAGCTAAAGAGTACTTC; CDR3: CASSQERAGLAKEYF
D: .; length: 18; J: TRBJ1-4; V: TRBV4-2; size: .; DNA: TGTGCCAGCAGCCAAGAGATTCGCGTGGGGGCACCGTTTGAAAAACTGTTTTTT; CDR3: CASSQEIRVGAPFEKLFF
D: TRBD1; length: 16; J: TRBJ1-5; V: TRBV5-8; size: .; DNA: TGTGCCAGCAACGAAGCAGGGGGTTGGGGCAATCAGCCCCAGCATTTT; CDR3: CASNEAGGWGNQPQHF
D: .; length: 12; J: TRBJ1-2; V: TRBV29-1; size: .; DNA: TGCAGCGTTGATAGGGGGGGCTATGGCTACACCTTC; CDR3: CSVDRGGYGYTF
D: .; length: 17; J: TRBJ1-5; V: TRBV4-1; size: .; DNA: TGCGCCAGCAGCCAAGATGGTGGGGGGTATAGCAATCAGCCCCAGCATTTT; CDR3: CASSQDGGGYSNQPQHF
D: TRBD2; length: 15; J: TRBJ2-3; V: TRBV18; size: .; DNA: TGTGCCAGCTCACCGACCGGGGGGGGCACAGATACGCAGTATTTT; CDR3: CASSPTGGGTDTQYF
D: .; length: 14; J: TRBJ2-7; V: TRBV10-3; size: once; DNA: TGTGCCATCAGTGAGTCGGGTAGGGGATACGAGCAGTACTTC; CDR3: CAISESGRGYEQYF
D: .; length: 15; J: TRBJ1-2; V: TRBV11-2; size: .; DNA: TGTGCCAGCAGCTTAGTCTCGGGAGCCAGCTATGGCTACACCTTC; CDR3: CASSLVSGASYGYTF
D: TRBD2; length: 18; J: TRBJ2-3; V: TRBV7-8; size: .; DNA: TGTGCCAGCAGCCCTAGACTAGCGGGGGGGCTGGGCACAGATACGCAGTATTTT; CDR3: CASSPRLAGGLGTDTQYF
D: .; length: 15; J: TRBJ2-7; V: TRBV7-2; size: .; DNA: TGTGCCAGCAGCTTATTTTCCCTCCCCGGCTACGAGCAGTACTTC; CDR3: CASSLFSLPGYEQYF
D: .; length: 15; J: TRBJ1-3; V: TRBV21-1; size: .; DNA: TGTGCCAGCAGCGGGAGGGGGATCTCTGGAAACACCATATATTTT; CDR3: CASSGRGISGNTIYF
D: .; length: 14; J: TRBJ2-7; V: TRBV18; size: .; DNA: TGTGCCAGCTCACCACCGGGCAGCTCCTACGAGCAGTACTTC; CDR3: CASSPPGSSYEQYF
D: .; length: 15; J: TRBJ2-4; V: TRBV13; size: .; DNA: TGTGCCAGCAGCTTAGGTGCAATTAGTCAAAACATTCAGTACTTC; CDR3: CASSLGAISQNIQYF
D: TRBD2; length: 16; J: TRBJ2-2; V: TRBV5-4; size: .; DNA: TGTGCCAGCAGCTTCGGCGGGAGGGCTAACACCGGGGAGCTGTTTTTT; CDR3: CASSFGGRANTGELFF
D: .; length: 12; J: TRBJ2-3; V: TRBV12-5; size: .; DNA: TGTGCTAGCGGAAGCGGAACAGATACGCAGTATTTT; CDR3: CASGSGTDTQYF
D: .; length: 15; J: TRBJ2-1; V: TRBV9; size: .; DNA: TGTGCCAGCAGCCGGGGTGGCGGGGATTACAATGAGCAGTTCTTC; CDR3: CASSRGGGDYNEQFF
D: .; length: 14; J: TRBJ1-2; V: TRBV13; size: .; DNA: TGTGCCAGCAGCTTTTACAGGGTGGCAGGGGGCTACACCTTC; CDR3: CASSFYRVAGGYTF
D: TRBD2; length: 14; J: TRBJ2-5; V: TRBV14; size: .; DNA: TGTGCCAGCAGCCAACCGTCTCGGGAGGCGGCCCAGTACTTC; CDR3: CASSQPSREAAQYF
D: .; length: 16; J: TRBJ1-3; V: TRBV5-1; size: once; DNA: TGCGCCAGCAGCCGGAGTACAGGGAGCTCTGGAAACACCATATATTTT; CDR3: CASSRSTGSSGNTIYF
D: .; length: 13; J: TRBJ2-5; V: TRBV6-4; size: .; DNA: TGTGCCAGCAGGGGGGCGGTGGGGCTGGCCCAGTACTTC; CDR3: CASRGAVGLAQYF